The clone carrying this TCR beta chain appeared a few times. Its antigen is undetermined. These data are taken from a study of somatic mutations in cytotoxic T cells in rheumatoid arthritis. Study-wide findings and caveats: About an eighth of the roughly 60 patients had a largest CD8+ clone above 20% of CD8+ cells. Slight underrepresentation of TRBV07 in rheumatoid arthritis patients was not adjusted for multiple comparisons.

Germline V gene lookup returns CDR1 MNHEY and CDR2 SVGAGI. V lost 7 bases to trimming and J lost 0 bases; unmatched junction nucleotides: 8. The CDR3 runs 15 residues. Clones were sequenced by immunoSEQ multiplex PCR, and TCRdb holds only the in-frame ones, with some missing. The sample lists 25,000 to 30,000 clones, approximately 86% occurring once. Separation of CD4+ and CD8+ cells was performed by positive magnetic bead selection, and purity was verified by flow cytometry. This clonotype was obtained from an adult with rheumatoid arthritis. Specimen: CD8+ T cells sorted from blood. This chain joins TRBV6-5 and TRBJ2-7; 8 bases fit TRBD1. Here the CDR3 DNA reads TGTGCCAGCACAGGGGGCTCCTATAGCTCCTACGAGCAGTACTTC. Its translation: CASTGGSYSSYEQYF.